This entry features one T cell receptor (beta chain) sequence. The source of the sample is a study of early stage breast cancer tumors. Profiled with immunoSEQ multiplex PCR; TCRdb holds only in-frame clones, not every one. Of about 53,000 clones listed, over 80% are singletons. Germline values: CDR1 SGHAT, CDR2 FQNNGV. J gave up 5 bases and V 5 bases, and 17 bases lay outside the gene matches. There are 17 residues in the CDR3. The source of this sequence is a person aged 70 to 85 with breast cancer. Sequencing was done on a sample of blood. V is TRBV11-2 and J is TRBJ2-5, with TRBD1 matching 7 bases. In nucleotides, the CDR3 is TGTGCCAGCAGCCAGGGGGTCCCAGTGGTGAATGGGGAGACCCAGTACTTC. Translation: CASSQGVPVVNGETQYF.